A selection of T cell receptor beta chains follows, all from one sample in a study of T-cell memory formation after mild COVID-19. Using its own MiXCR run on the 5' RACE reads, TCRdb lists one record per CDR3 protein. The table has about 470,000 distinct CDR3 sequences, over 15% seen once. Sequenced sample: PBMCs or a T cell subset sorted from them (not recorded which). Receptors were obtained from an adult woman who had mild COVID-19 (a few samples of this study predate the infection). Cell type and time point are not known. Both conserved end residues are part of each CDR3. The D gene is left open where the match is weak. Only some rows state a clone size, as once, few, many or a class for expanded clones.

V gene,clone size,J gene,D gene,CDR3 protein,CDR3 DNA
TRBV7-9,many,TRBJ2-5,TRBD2,CASSPGTSGKETQYF,TGTGCCAGCAGCCCCGGGACTAGCGGGAAAGAGACCCAGTACTTC
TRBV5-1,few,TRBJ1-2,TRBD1,CASSLVGQGDGYTF,TGCGCCAGCAGCTTGGTCGGCCAGGGGGACGGCTACACCTTC
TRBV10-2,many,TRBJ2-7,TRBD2,CASRSTSGGDEQYF,TGCGCCAGCAGATCGACTAGCGGGGGCGACGAGCAGTACTTC
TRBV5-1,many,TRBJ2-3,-,CASSFYGGTDTQYF,TGCGCCAGCAGCTTCTACGGAGGCACAGATACGCAGTATTTT
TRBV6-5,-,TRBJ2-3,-,CASSYSARGVGLSTDTQYF,TGTGCCAGCAGTTACTCCGCGAGGGGGGTGGGACTGAGCACAGATACGCAGTATTTT
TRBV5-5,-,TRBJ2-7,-,CASSPPASLYEQYF,TGTGCCAGCAGCCCCCCGGCCTCCCTCTACGAGCAGTACTTC
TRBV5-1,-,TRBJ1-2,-,CASSLRIAGMTTYGYTF,TGCGCCAGCAGCCTACGAATTGCAGGAATGACGACCTATGGCTACACCTTC
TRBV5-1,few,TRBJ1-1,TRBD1,CASRADRAPNTEAFF,TGCGCCAGCAGGGCGGACAGGGCCCCGAACACTGAAGCTTTCTTT
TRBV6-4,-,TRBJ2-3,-,CASSDSSRGTDTQYF,TGTGCCAGCAGTGACTCGAGTAGGGGCACAGATACGCAGTATTTT
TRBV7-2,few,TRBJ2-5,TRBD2,CASSPVAGAQGETQYF,TGTGCCAGCAGCCCTGTAGCGGGAGCACAGGGGGAGACCCAGTACTTC
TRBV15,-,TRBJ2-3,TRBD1,CATSPGQSTDTQYF,TGTGCCACCAGCCCGGGACAGAGCACAGATACGCAGTATTTT
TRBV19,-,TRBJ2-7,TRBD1,CASSIEDRSYEQYF,TGTGCCAGTAGTATAGAGGACAGGAGCTACGAGCAGTACTTC
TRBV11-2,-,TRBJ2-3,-,CASSLAQLLEDTQYF,TGTGCCAGCAGCTTAGCACAGCTCCTTGAGGATACGCAGTATTTT
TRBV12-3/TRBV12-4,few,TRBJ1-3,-,CASSLTKQGGGNTIYF,TGTGCCAGCAGTTTAACAAAACAGGGTGGAGGAAACACCATATATTTT
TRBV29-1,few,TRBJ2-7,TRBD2,CSVASASGDYEQYF,TGCAGCGTTGCGTCGGCTAGCGGGGACTACGAGCAGTACTTC
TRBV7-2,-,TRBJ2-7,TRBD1,CASSLVGQGRNEQYF,TGTGCCAGCAGCTTAGTCGGACAGGGCCGCAACGAGCAGTACTTC
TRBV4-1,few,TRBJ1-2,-,CASSQDGQRFYGYTF,TGCGCCAGCAGCCAAGACGGCCAGAGGTTCTATGGCTACACCTTC
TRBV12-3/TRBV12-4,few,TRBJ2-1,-,CASTSPGHHYNEQFF,TGTGCCAGCACCTCGCCGGGACACCACTACAATGAGCAGTTCTTC
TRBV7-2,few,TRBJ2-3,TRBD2,CASSFSLAGQDTQYF,TGTGCCAGCAGCTTCTCGCTAGCGGGGCAAGATACGCAGTATTTT
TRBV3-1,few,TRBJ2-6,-,CASSQDVGANVLTF,TGTGCCAGCAGCCAAGATGTTGGGGCCAACGTCCTGACTTTC
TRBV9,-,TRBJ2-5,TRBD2,CASSVGSGGAQETQYF,TGTGCCAGCAGCGTAGGTAGCGGGGGAGCTCAAGAGACCCAGTACTTC
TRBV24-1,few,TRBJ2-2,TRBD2,CATSDLTSGGANTGELFF,TGTGCCACCAGTGACCTGACTAGCGGGGGGGCGAACACCGGGGAGCTGTTTTTT
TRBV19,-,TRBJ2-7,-,CASRPIGVGDEQYF,TGTGCCAGTAGGCCCATAGGGGTAGGGGACGAGCAGTACTTC
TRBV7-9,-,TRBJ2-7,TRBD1,CASSSILRGKFMDEQYF,TGTGCCAGCAGCTCGATCCTCAGGGGGAAATTTATGGACGAGCAGTACTTC
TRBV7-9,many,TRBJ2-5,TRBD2,CASSLGLAEETQYF,TGTGCCAGCAGTCTCGGACTAGCCGAAGAGACCCAGTACTTC
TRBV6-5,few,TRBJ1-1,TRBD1,CASRRDRGRSTEAFF,TGTGCCAGCAGGAGGGACAGGGGGCGGAGTACTGAAGCTTTCTTT
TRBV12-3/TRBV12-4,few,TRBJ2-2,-,CASSPWGPTPRDTGELFF,TGTGCCAGCAGTCCCTGGGGACCCACTCCCCGGGACACCGGGGAGCTGTTTTTT
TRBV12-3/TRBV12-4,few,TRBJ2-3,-,CASSFGQSTDTQYF,TGTGCCAGCAGCTTCGGACAGAGCACAGATACGCAGTATTTT
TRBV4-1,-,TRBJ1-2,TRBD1,CASSQDRGTVNYGYTF,TGCGCCAGCAGCCAAGATCGTGGGACAGTTAACTATGGCTACACCTTC
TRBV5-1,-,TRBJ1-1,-,CASSHRGAEAFF,TGCGCCAGCAGCCACCGGGGAGCTGAAGCTTTCTTT
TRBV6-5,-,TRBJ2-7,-,CASSYAGSWGVYEQYF,TGTGCCAGCAGTTACGCGGGTAGCTGGGGCGTTTACGAGCAGTACTTC
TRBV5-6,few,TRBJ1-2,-,CASSLERINYGYTF,TGTGCCAGCAGCTTGGAGCGCATTAACTATGGCTACACCTTC
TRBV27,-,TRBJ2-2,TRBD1,CASIRQGNTGELFF,TGTGCCAGCATTCGACAGGGAAACACCGGGGAGCTGTTTTTT
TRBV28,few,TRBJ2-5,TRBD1,CASSFQGVETQYF,TGTGCCAGCAGTTTTCAGGGGGTAGAGACCCAGTACTTC
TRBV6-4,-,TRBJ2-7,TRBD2,CASSAVAGGSNEQYF,TGTGCCAGCAGTGCCGTAGCGGGGGGCTCCAACGAGCAGTACTTC
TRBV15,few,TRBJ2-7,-,CATSSPGTLPTYEQYF,TGTGCCACCAGCAGTCCCGGGACTTTGCCTACCTACGAGCAGTACTTC
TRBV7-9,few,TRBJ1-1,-,CASSAQATDNTEAFF,TGTGCCAGCAGCGCCCAGGCGACCGATAACACTGAAGCTTTCTTT
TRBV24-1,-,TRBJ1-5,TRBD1,CATSGGQYQPQHF,TGTGCCACCAGTGGGGGACAGTATCAGCCCCAGCATTTT
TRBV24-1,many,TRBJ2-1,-,CATSENSGRGIYNEQFF,TGTGCCACCAGTGAAAACTCGGGACGCGGAATATACAATGAGCAGTTCTTC
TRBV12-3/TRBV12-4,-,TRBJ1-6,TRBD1,CASSPWAGQGGSPLHF,TGTGCCAGCAGTCCATGGGCGGGACAGGGGGGCTCACCCCTCCACTTT
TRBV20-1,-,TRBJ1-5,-,CSATKPGVVGQPQHF,TGCAGTGCTACCAAACCAGGGGTTGTGGGACAGCCCCAGCATTTT
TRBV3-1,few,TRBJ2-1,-,CASSQDQGYNEQFF,TGTGCCAGCAGCCAAGATCAGGGGTACAATGAGCAGTTCTTC